This TCR beta chain was documented in a study of T cell responses to AZD1222 COVID-19 vaccine. General study points: When two AZD1222 doses had been given, Spike-specific TCR breadth and depth rose. Vaccine-associated CD4 TCRs ranged over spike, dominating at 160-218 and 743-854. At baseline, just five to seven AZD1222 recipients tested seropositive. Donors were largely white British and mainly female; clonal diversity was possibly underestimated.

V trimming: 7 bases; J trimming: 4 bases; junction bases outside the gene matches: 2. The germline CDR1 and CDR2 sequences are KGHDR and SFDVKD. This CDR3 spans 12 amino acids. Turning to this clone: What it binds is not known.

The assay was immunoSEQ multiplex PCR, and TCRdb's table has in-frame clones only and misses some. Of about 100,000 clones listed, 87% are singletons. The sequence was collected from an adult in good health. Sample: peripheral blood, taken on day 0 of MenACWY control vaccination. The J gene is TRBJ1-1, the V gene TRBV24-1, with 7 bases aligning to TRBD1. The CDR3 nucleotides read TGTGCCACCAGGGGGGACAGCACTGAAGCTTTCTTT. It yields the protein CATRGDSTEAFF.